The T cell receptor beta chain described here comes from a study of OX40 agonist ivuxolimab in advanced cancers. About the study: Of mixed ages from about 23 to 85 and averaging about 60 years, the group was 65% to 85% male.

Baseline, cycle 4 day 1, and cycle 7 day 1 were the blood sampling points. Germline V gene data show CDR1 as SGHNT and CDR2 as YENEEA. This CDR3 contains 15 residues. V gave up 4 bases and J gave up 1 base; unmatched junction bases: 1. Clones were sequenced by immunoSEQ multiplex PCR, and TCRdb holds only the in-frame ones, with some missing. This sample has 130,000 or so clones, with 93% found just once. The receptor was derived from an adult with an advanced solid tumor such as melanoma, head and neck, liver or kidney cancer. The chain has TRBV11-3 and TRBJ2-2; 9 nucleotides match TRBD1. This material consisted of CD4+ or CD8+ T cells sorted from blood, taken in a trial of the OX40 agonist ivuxolimab. The CDR3 nucleotides read TGTGCCAGCAGCTGGGGACAGGGGAACACCGGGGAGCTGTTTTTT. It encodes CASSWGQGNTGELFF.